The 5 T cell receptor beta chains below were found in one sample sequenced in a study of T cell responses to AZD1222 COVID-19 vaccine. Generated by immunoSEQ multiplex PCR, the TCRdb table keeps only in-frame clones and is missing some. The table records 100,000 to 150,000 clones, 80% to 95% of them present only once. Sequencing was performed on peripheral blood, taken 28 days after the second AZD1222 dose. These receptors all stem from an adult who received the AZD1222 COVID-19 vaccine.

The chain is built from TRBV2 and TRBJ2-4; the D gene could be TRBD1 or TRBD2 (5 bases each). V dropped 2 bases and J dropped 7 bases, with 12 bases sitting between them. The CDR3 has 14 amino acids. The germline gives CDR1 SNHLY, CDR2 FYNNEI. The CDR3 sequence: CASSEWLGENIQYF. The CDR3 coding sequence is TGTGCCAGCAGTGAATGGCTGGGGGAGAACATTCAGTACTTC.

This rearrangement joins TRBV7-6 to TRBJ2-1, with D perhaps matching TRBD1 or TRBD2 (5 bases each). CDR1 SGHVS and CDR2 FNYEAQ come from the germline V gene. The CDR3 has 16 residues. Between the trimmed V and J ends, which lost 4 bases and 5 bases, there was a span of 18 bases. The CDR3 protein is CASSSTGAVADNEQFF. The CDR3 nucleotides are TGTGCCAGCAGCTCCACCGGGGCAGTAGCCGACAATGAGCAGTTCTTC.

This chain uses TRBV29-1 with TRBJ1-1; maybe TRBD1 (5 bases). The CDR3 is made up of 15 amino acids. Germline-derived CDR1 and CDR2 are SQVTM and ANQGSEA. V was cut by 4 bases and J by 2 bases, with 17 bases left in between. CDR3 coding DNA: TGCAGCGTTGGACCAACGGGGGGAAAAAACACTGAAGCTTTCTTT. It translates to CSVGPTGGKNTEAFF. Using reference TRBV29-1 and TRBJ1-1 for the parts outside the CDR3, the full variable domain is SAVISQKPSRDICQRGTSLTIQCQVDSQVTMMFWYRQQPGQSLTLIATANQGSEATYESGFVIDKFPISRPNLTFSTLTVSNMSPEDSSIYLCSVGPTGGKNTEAFFGQGTRLTVV.

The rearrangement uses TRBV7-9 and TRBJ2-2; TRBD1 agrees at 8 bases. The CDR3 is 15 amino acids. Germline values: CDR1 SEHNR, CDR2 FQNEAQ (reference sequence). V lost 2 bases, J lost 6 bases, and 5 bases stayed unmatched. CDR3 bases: TGTGCCAGCAGCTTATTGCAGGGGGCTGCCGGGGAGCTGTTTTTT. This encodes CASSLLQGAAGELFF.

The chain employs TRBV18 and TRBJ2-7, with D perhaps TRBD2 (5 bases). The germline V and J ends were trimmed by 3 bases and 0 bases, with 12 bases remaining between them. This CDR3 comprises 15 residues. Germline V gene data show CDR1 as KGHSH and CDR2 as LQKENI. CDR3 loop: CASSPSRVSSYEQYF. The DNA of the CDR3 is TGTGCCAGCTCACCTTCGCGGGTGTCCTCCTACGAGCAGTACTTC.